The present entry profiles one TCR beta chain with its context. These data come from a study of blood T cell repertoires in COVID-19. Participants were aged roughly 18 to 100 years from 20 to 30 US areas. The table came from immunoSEQ multiplex PCR; TCRdb's copy has only in-frame clones and leaves some out. Of some 460,000 clones listed, 70% to 90% are singletons. The CDR3 is 19 residues long. Germline CDR1 reads LGHNA; CDR2 reads YSLEER. V lost 2 bases, J lost 4 bases, and 17 bases stayed unmatched. This chain connects TRBV4-3 to TRBJ2-3; 8 nucleotides align to TRBD2. The sequenced sample was PBMCs or T cells enriched from blood (not recorded which). The sequence came from a woman aged 18-29 years with acute COVID-19. The CDR3, as DNA: TGCGCCAGCAGCCAACAAAGGCCTCAAGAGCGGGAGATCGCAGATACGCAGTATTTT. It is translated as CASSQQRPQEREIADTQYF.